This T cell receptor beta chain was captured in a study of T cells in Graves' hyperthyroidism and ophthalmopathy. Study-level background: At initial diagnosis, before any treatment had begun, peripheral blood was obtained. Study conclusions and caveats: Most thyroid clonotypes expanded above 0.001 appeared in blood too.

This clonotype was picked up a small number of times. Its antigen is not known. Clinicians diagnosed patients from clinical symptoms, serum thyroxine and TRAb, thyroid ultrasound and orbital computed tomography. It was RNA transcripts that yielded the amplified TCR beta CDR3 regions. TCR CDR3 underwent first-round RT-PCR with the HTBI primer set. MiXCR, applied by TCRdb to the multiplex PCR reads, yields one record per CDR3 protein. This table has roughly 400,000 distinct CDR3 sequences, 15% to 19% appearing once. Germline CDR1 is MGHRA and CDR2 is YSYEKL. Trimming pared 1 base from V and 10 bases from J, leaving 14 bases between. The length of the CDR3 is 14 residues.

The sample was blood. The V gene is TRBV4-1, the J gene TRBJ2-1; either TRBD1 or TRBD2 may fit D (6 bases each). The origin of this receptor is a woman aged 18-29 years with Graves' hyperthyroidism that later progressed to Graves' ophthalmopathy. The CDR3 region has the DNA TGCGCCAGCAGCCAAGTACCACAGGGAGGAGAGCAGTTCTTC. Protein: CASSQVPQGGEQFF.